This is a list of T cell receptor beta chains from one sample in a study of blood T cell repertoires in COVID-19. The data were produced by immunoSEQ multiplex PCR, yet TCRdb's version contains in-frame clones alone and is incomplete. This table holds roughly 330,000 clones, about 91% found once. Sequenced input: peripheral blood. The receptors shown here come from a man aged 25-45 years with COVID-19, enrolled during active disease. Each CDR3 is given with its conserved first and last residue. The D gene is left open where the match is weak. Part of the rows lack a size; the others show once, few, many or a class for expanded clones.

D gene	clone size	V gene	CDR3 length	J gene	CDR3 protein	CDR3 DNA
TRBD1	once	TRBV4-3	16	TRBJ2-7	CASSPGDRGSSYEQYF	TGCGCCAGCAGCCCGGGGGACAGGGGGTCTTCCTACGAGCAGTACTTC
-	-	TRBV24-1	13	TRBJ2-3	CATSMADTDTQYF	TGTGCCACCAGTATGGCAGACACAGATACGCAGTATTTT
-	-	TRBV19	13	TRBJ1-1	CASKDTLNTEAFF	TGTGCCAGTAAGGACACCTTGAACACTGAAGCTTTCTTT
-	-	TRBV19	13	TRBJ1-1	CASSLPGNTEAFF	TGTGCCAGTAGTCTGCCCGGGAACACTGAAGCTTTCTTT
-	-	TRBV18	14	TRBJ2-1	CASSTGTSYNEQFF	TGTGCCAGCTCTACCGGGACAAGCTACAATGAGCAGTTCTTC
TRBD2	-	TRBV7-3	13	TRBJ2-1	CASSQVGTSEQFF	TGTGCCAGCAGCCAAGTGGGGACTAGCGAGCAGTTCTTC
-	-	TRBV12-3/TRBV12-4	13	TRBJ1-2	CASSLHTNYGYTF	TGTGCCAGCAGTTTACACACGAACTATGGCTACACCTTC
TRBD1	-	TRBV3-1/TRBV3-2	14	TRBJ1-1	CASRDRGPGTEAFF	TGTGCCAGCAGGGACAGGGGGCCCGGCACTGAAGCTTTCTTT
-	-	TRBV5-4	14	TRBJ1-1	CASRVLAGNTEAFF	TGTGCCAGCAGGGTCTTGGCGGGTAACACTGAAGCTTTCTTT
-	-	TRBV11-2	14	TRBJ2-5	CASTSRGGLKTQYF	TGTGCCAGCACCTCGAGAGGGGGTTTAAAGACCCAGTACTTC
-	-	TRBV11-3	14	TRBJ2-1	CASSLGPGAPEQFF	TGTGCCAGCAGCTTAGGACCGGGTGCCCCTGAGCAGTTCTTC
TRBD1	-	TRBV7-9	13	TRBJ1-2	CASSSLDRAGYTF	TGTGCCAGCAGCTCACTAGACAGGGCGGGCTACACCTTC
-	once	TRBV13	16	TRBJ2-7	CASSLGGTASWDEQYF	TGTGCCAGCAGCTTAGGAGGTACAGCTTCATGGGACGAGCAGTACTTC
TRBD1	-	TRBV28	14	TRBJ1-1	CASSPETGVTEAFF	TGTGCCAGCAGTCCCGAAACAGGGGTAACTGAAGCTTTCTTT
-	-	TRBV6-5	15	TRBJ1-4	CASSYSGGSVEKLFF	TGTGCCAGCAGTTACTCCGGGGGTTCTGTCGAAAAACTGTTTTTT
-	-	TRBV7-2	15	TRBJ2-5	CASSLDGRDQETQYF	TGTGCCAGCAGCTTAGACGGCAGGGATCAAGAGACCCAGTACTTC
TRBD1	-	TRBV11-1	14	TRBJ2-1	CASSLADRGNEQFF	TGTGCCAGCAGCTTAGCCGACAGGGGAAATGAGCAGTTCTTC
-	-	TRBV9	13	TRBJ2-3	CASSVDAADTQYF	TGTGCCAGCAGCGTAGATGCGGCAGATACGCAGTATTTT
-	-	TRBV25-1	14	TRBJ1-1	CASSESARGLRAFF	TGTGCCAGCAGTGAATCGGCCAGGGGATTAAGGGCTTTCTTT
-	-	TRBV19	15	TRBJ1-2	CASAQGGTPNYGYTF	TGTGCCAGTGCCCAGGGTGGGACACCGAACTATGGCTACACCTTC
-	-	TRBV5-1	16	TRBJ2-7	CASSFSRQVLQREQYF	TGCGCCAGCAGCTTCTCCCGACAGGTGCTTCAGAGGGAGCAGTACTTC
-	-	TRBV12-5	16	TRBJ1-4	CASGLVLGATNEKLFF	TGTGCTAGTGGTTTGGTACTCGGGGCAACTAATGAAAAACTGTTTTTT
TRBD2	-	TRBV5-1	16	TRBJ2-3	CASSLVLAASTDTQYF	TGCGCCAGCAGCTTGGTGCTAGCGGCTAGCACAGATACGCAGTATTTT
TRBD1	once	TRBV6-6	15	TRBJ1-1	CASTNRDRGLGEAFF	TGTGCCAGCACCAACCGGGACAGGGGGTTGGGTGAAGCTTTCTTT
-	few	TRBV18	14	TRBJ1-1	CASSPNRMNTEAFF	TGTGCCAGCTCACCAAACAGAATGAACACTGAAGCTTTCTTT
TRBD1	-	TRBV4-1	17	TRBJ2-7	CASSQPPGDRGTYEQYF	TGCGCCAGCAGCCAACCCCCGGGGGACAGGGGCACCTACGAGCAGTACTTC
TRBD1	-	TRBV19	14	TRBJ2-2	CASTDRDREAELFF	TGTGCCAGTACCGACAGGGATAGGGAAGCGGAGCTGTTTTTT
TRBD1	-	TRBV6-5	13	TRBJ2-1	CASIGQGVNEQFF	TGTGCCAGCATAGGGCAGGGGGTTAATGAGCAGTTCTTC
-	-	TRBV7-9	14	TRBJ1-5	CASSLEGGRGPQHF	TGTGCCAGCAGCTTAGAGGGGGGGCGCGGGCCCCAGCATTTT
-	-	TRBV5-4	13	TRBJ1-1	CASSLFPNTEAFF	TGTGCCAGCAGCTTATTTCCAAACACTGAAGCTTTCTTT
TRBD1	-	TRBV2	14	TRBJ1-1	CASTGTVMNTEAFF	TGTGCCAGCACAGGGACAGTCATGAACACTGAAGCTTTCTTT
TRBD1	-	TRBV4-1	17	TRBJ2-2	CASSQAPGTGVTGELFF	TGCGCCAGCAGCCAAGCTCCCGGGACAGGGGTAACCGGGGAGCTGTTTTTT
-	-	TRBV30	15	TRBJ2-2	CAWSGVGGSTGELFF	TGTGCCTGGAGTGGGGTGGGAGGATCCACCGGGGAGCTGTTTTTT
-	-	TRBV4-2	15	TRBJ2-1	CASSHGTSGGNEQFF	TGTGCCAGCAGCCACGGGACCTCTGGGGGGAATGAGCAGTTCTTC
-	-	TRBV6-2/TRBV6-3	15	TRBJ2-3	CASSYRRGYTDTQYF	TGTGCCAGCAGTTACCGGCGGGGTTACACAGATACGCAGTATTTT
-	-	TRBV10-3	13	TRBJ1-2	CAISEAEDYGYTF	TGTGCCATCAGTGAAGCAGAGGACTATGGCTACACCTTC
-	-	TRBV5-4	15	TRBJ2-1	CASSLSGGGGNEQFF	TGTGCCAGCAGCTTGTCTGGGGGAGGGGGGAATGAGCAGTTCTTC
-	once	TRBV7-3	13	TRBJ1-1	CASSLSTSAEAFF	TGTGCCAGCAGCTTATCCACCTCGGCTGAAGCTTTCTTT
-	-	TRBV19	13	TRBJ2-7	CASSTGDHYEQYF	TGTGCCAGTAGTACAGGGGATCATTACGAGCAGTACTTC
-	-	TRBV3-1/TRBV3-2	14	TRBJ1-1	CASSQNSGITEAFF	TGTGCCAGCAGCCAAAACAGTGGAATCACTGAAGCTTTCTTT
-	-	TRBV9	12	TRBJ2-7	CASSTTGKEQYF	TGTGCCAGCAGCACTACAGGGAAAGAGCAGTACTTC
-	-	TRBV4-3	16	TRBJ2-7	CASSQGGTSPSDEQYF	TGCGCCAGCAGCCAGGGCGGGACCAGCCCGAGCGACGAGCAGTACTTC
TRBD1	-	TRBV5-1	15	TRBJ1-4	CASSPRQGRDEKLFF	TGCGCCAGCAGCCCCCGACAGGGTCGGGATGAAAAACTGTTTTTT
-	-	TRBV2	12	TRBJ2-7	CASRPTGYEQYF	TGTGCCAGCAGACCGACGGGCTACGAGCAGTACTTC
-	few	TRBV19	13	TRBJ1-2	CASSIGPGNGYTF	TGTGCCAGTAGTATTGGTCCCGGGAATGGCTACACCTTC
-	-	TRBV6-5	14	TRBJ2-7	CASRGGGSAYEQYF	TGTGCCAGCAGGGGAGGGGGGAGCGCATACGAGCAGTACTTC
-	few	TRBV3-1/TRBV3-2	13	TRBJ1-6	CASSQAGNSPLHF	TGTGCCAGCAGCCAAGCAGGCAATTCACCCCTCCACTTT
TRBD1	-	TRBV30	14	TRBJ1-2	CAWSGDRAAYGYTF	TGTGCCTGGAGTGGGGACAGGGCTGCCTATGGCTACACCTTC
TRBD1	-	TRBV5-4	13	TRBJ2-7	CASSTTGAYEQYF	TGTGCCAGCAGCACCACAGGGGCCTACGAGCAGTACTTC
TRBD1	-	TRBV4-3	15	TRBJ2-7	CASSQDRQGFHEQYF	TGCGCCAGCAGCCAAGACCGACAGGGTTTCCACGAGCAGTACTTC
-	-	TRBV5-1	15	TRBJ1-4	CASSLAGETNEKLFF	TGCGCCAGCAGCTTGGCAGGGGAGACTAATGAAAAACTGTTTTTT
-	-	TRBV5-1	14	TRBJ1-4	CASSPGRGDEKLFF	TGCGCCAGCAGCCCCGGGAGGGGGGATGAAAAACTGTTTTTT
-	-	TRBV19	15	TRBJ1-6	CASSPFGGSNSPLHF	TGTGCCAGTAGCCCCTTTGGAGGGTCAAATTCACCCCTCCACTTT
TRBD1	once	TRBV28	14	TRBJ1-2	CASSRITGGGGYTF	TGTGCCAGCAGTCGCATTACAGGGGGCGGAGGCTACACCTTC
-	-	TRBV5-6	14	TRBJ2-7	CASSLGGDPYEQYF	TGTGCCAGCAGCTTAGGGGGGGACCCCTACGAGCAGTACTTC